This T cell receptor beta chain was sequenced in a study of T cells expressing NK-cell markers. The CDR3 contains 14 residues. The germline V gene encodes CDR1 MNHEY and CDR2 SMNVEV (reference sequence). From the 5' RACE reads, TCRdb lists one entry per CDR3 protein and no DNA. The sample totals about 170,000 distinct CDR3 sequences. This chain joins TRBV27 and TRBJ1-5; the D call from TCRdb, TRBD1, cannot be confirmed without DNA. Sequencing input: blood T cells: a sorted CD56 or NKG2C T cell subset, CD4+ or CD8+ T cells, or bulk PBMC T cells (not recorded which). The source of this sequence is a man aged 18-70 years in good health. The CDR3 protein is CASSQTGRGQPQHF.